The 2 T cell receptor beta chains listed next were all sequenced from one sample in a study of spatial heterogeneity in lung cancer. Indicated time point: sample taken at primary tumor resection. TCRdb re-analysed the 5' RACE reads in MiXCR, keeping a single row per CDR3 protein. This table holds approximately 13,000 distinct CDR3 sequences, approximately 4.6% found once. Study-level points and caveats: Expanded intratumoral alpha and beta TCR counts tracked tumor mutation counts.

What these receptors recognize is not known. The sample here was lung tumor tissue, taken at surgery. The receptors stem from a male donor with early-stage non-small cell lung cancer.

Many counts were recorded for this clonotype. V and J are TRBV2 and TRBJ2-2; D may be TRBD1 or TRBD2 (5 bases each). This CDR3 has 13 amino acids. Per germline, CDR1 SNHLY and CDR2 FYNNEI. The CDR3 is CAGGTRATGELFF. Here the CDR3 DNA reads TGTGCGGGTGGGACCCGGGCGACCGGGGAGCTGTTTTTT.

This clonotype was observed many times. The chain couples TRBV20-1 to TRBJ2-4, with D maybe TRBD2 (6 bases). The CDR3 covers 13 residues. CDR1 and CDR2 (germline): DFQATT, SNEGSKA (reference sequence). V lost 2 bases, J lost 7 bases, and 12 bases lay in between. CDR3 bases: TGCAGTGCTAGACAGGGAGGTCTGAACATTCAGTACTTC. Translated: CSARQGGLNIQYF.